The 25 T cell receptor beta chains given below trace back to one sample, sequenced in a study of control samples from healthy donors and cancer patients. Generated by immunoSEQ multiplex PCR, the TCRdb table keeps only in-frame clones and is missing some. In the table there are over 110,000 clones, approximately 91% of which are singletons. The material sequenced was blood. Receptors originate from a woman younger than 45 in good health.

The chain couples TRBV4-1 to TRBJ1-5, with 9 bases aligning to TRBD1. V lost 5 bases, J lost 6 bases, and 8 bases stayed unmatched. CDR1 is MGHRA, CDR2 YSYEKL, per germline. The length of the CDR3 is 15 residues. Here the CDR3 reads CASSYGQGQGQPQHF. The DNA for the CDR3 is TGCGCCAGCAGCTACGGACAGGGACAGGGTCAGCCCCAGCATTTT.

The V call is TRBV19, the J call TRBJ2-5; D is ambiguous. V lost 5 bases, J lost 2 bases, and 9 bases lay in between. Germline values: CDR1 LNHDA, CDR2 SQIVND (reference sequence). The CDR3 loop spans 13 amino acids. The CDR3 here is CASSVDGQETQYF. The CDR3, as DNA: TGTGCCAGTAGTGTGGACGGTCAAGAGACCCAGTACTTC.

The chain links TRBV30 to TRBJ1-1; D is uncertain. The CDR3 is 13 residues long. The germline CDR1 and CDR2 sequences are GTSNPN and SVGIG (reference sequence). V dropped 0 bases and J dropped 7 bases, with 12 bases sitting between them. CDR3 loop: CAWSVSGIVEAFF. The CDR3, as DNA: TGTGCCTGGAGTGTATCGGGGATTGTTGAAGCTTTCTTT. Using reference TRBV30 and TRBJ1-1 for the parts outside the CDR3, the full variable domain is SQTIHQWPATLVQPVGSPLSLECTVEGTSNPNLYWYRQAAGRGLQLLFYSVGIGQISSEVPQNLSASRPQDRQFILSSKKLLLSDSGFYLCAWSVSGIVEAFFGQGTRLTVV.

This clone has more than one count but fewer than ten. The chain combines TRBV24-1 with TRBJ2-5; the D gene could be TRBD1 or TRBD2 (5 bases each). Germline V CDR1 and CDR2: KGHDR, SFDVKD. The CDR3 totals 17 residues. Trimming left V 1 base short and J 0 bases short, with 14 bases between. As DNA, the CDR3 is TGTGCCACCAGTGATTTCCGGGACGGACAACACCAAGAGACCCAGTACTTC. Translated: CATSDFRDGQHQETQYF.

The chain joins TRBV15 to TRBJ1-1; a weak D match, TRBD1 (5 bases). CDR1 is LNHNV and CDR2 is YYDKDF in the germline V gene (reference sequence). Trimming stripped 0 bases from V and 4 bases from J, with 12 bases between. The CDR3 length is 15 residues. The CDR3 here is CATSRDRDGSTEAFF. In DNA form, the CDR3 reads TGTGCCACCAGCAGAGATCGGGACGGCTCCACTGAAGCTTTCTTT.

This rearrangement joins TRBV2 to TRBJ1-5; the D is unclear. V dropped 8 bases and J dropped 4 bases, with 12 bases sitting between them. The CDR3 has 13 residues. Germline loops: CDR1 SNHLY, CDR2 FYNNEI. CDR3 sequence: CASGKRINQPQHF. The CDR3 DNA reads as TGTGCCAGCGGAAAACGGATTAATCAGCCCCAGCATTTT.

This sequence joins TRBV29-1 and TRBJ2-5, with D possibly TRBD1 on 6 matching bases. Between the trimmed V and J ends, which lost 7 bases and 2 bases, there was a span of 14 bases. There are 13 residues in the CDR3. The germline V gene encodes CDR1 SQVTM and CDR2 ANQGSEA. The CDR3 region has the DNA TGCAGCGCCGCGGACAGTTCTCAAGAGACCCAGTACTTC. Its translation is CSAADSSQETQYF.

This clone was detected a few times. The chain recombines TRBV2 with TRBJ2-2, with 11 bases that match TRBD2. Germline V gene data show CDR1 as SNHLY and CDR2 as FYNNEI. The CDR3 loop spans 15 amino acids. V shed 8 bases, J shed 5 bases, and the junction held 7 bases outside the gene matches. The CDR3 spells CASGAGTSGTGELFF. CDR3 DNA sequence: TGTGCCAGCGGAGCGGGGACTAGCGGTACCGGGGAGCTGTTTTTT.

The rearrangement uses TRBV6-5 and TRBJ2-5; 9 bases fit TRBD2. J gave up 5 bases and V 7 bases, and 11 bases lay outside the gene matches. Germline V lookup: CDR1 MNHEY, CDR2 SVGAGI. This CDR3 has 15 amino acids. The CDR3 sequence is CASKPSGTTGETQYF. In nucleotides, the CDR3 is TGTGCCAGCAAACCTAGCGGGACAACTGGGGAGACCCAGTACTTC.

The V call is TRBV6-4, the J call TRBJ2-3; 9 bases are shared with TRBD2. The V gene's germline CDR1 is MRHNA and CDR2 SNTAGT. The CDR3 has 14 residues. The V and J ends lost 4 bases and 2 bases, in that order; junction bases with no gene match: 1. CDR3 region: CASSGGRDTDTQYF. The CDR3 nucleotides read TGTGCCAGCAGTGGCGGGAGGGACACAGATACGCAGTATTTT.

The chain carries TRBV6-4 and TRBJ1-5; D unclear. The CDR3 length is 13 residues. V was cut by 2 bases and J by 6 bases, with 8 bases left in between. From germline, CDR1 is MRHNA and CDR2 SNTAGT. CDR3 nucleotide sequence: TGTGCCAGCAGTGACCAACCAGGTCAGCCCCAGCATTTT. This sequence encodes CASSDQPGQPQHF.

The DNA for the CDR3 is TGTGCCAGCTTAGCGGGGGGGTATCCCCCAGCCAAAAACATTCAGTACTTC. This encodes CASLAGGYPPAKNIQYF. The chain joins TRBV13 to TRBJ2-4; 11 bases match TRBD2. Germline V gene sequence: CDR1 PRHDT, CDR2 FYEKMQ (reference sequence). J was trimmed by 0 bases and V by 8 bases; bases with no gene match: 9. The CDR3 has 17 amino acids.

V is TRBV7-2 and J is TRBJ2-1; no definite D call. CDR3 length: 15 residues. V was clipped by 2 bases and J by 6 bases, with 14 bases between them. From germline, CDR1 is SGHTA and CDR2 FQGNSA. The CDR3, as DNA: TGTGCCAGCAGCTTATGGATGACCGAAGCCAATGAGCAGTTCTTC. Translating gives CASSLWMTEANEQFF.

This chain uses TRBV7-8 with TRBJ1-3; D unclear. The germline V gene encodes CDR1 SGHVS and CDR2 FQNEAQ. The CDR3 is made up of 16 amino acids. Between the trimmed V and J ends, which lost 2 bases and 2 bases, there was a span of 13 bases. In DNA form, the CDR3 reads TGTGCCAGCAGCTTATCCTCCGCCATAACTGGAAACACCATATATTTT. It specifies CASSLSSAITGNTIYF.

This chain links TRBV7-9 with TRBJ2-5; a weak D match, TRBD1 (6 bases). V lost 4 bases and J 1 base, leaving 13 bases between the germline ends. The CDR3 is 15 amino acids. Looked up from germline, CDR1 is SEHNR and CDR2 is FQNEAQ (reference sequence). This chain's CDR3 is CASSWRGQSQETQYF. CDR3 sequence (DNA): TGTGCCAGCAGCTGGCGTGGACAGAGCCAAGAGACCCAGTACTTC.

The CDR3 region has the DNA TGTGCCAGCAGCTTTGGGGGGCTCGACCCGAGTCGAGGCTACACCTTC. This translates into CASSFGGLDPSRGYTF. V gene TRBV7-2 combines with J gene TRBJ1-2; TRBD1 is a possible D gene (6 bases). The CDR3 totals 16 residues. Germline V lookup: CDR1 SGHTA, CDR2 FQGNSA. V was cut by 3 bases and J by 8 bases, with 22 bases left in between.

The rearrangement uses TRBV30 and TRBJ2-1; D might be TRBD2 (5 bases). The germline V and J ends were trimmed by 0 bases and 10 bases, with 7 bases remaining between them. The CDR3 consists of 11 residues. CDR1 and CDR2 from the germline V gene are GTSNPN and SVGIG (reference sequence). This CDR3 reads CAWSVGGEQFF. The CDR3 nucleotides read TGTGCCTGGAGTGTAGGCGGGGAGCAGTTCTTC.

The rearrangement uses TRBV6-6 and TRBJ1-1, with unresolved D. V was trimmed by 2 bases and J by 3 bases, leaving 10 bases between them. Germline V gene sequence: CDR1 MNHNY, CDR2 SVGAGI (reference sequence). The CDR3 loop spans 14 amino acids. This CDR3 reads CASSYQRQDTEAFF. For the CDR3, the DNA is TGTGCCAGCAGTTACCAACGGCAAGACACTGAAGCTTTCTTT.

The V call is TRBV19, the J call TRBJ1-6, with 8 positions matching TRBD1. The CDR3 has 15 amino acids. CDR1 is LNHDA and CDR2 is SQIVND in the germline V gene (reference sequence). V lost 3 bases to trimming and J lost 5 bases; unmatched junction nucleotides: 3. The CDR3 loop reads CASSIWTGNNSPLHF. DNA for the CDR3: TGTGCCAGTAGTATCTGGACAGGGAATAATTCACCCCTCCACTTT. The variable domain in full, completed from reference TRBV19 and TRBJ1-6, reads DGGITQSPKYLFRKEGQNVTLSCEQNLNHDAMYWYRQDPGQGLRLIYYSQIVNDFQKGDIAEGYSVSREKKESFPLTVTSAQKNPTAFYLCASSIWTGNNSPLHFGNGTRLTVT.

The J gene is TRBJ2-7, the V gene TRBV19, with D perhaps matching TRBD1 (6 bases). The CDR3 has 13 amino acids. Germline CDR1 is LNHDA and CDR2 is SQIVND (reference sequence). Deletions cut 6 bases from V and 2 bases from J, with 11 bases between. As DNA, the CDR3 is TGTGCCAGTAGCCGCAGGGGCACCTACGAGCAGTACTTC. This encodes CASSRRGTYEQYF.

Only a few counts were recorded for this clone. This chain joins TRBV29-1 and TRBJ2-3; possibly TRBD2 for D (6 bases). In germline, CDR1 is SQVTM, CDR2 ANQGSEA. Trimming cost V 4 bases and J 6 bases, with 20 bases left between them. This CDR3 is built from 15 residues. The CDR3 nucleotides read TGCAGCGTTGTCGGGACTGCCTCTATATCGGATACGCAGTATTTT. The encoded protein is CSVVGTASISDTQYF.

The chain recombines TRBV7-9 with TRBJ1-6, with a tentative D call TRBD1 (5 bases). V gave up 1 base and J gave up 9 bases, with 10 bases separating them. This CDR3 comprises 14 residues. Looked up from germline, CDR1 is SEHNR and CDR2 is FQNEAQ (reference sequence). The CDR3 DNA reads TGTGCCAGCAGCTTAGATCAGGGACCTTCACCCCTCCACTTT. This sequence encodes CASSLDQGPSPLHF.

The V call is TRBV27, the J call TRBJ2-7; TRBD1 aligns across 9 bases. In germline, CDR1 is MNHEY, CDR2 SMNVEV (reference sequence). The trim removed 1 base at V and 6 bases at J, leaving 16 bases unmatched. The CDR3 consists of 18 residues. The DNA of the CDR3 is TGTGCCAGCAGTTTATTAAACGACAGGGGGGAAAAAAAAGGCGAGCAGTACTTC. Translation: CASSLLNDRGEKKGEQYF.

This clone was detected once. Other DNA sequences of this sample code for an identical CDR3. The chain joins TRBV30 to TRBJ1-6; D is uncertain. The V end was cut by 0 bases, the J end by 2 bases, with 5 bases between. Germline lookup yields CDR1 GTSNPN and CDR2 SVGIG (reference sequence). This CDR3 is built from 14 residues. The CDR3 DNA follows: TGTGCCTGGAGTGTAGGCACCTATAATTCACCCCTCCACTTT. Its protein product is CAWSVGTYNSPLHF. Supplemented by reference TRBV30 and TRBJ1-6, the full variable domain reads SQTIHQWPATLVQPVGSPLSLECTVEGTSNPNLYWYRQAAGRGLQLLFYSVGIGQISSEVPQNLSASRPQDRQFILSSKKLLLSDSGFYLCAWSVGTYNSPLHFGNGTRLTVT.

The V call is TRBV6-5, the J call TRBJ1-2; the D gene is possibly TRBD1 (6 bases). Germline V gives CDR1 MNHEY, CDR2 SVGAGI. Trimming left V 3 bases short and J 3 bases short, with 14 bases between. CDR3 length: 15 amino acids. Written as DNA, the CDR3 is TGTGCCAGCAGTTATATGGCGGGGGGCGACTATGGCTACACCTTC. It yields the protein CASSYMAGGDYGYTF.